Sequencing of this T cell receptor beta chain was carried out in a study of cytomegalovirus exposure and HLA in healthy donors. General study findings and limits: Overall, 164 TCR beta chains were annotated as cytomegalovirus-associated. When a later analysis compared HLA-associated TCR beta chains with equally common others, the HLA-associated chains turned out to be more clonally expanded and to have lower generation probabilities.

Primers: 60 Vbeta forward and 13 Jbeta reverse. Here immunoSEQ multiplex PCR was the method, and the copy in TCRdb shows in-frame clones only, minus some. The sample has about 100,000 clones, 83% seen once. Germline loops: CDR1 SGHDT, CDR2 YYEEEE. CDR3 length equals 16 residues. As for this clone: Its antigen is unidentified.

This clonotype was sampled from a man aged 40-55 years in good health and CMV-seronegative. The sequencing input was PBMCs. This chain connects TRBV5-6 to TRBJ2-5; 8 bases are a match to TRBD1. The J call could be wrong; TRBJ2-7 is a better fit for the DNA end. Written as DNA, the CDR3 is TGTGCCAGCAGCTTTGGACAGGGAAATCTATACTACGAGCAGTACTTC. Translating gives CASSFGQGNLYYEQYF.